The 9 T cell receptor beta chains given below trace back to one sample, sequenced in a study of CD8+CD57+ T cells in acquired aplastic anemia. The use of genomic DNA as template underpinned the TCR beta VDJ and CDR3 profiling. Via MiXCR, TCRdb re-called the reads, giving one row per CDR3 protein. The table has 200,000 to 300,000 distinct CDR3 sequences, 65% to 90% seen once. Patients chosen for sequencing had CD8+CD57+ cells that had expanded, as shown by flow cytometry. The sequencing sample was made of sorted CD4+, CD8+, or CD8+CD57+ T cells (not recorded which) from PBMCs. The receptors stem from a human donor with aplastic anemia.

Turning to this clonotype: A junction boundary mismatches the germline segment, possibly from a read error. The chain links TRBV2 to TRBJ2-1; 8 bases fit TRBD1. The germline gives CDR1 SNHLY, CDR2 FYNNEI. The CDR3 has 13 amino acids. In DNA form, the CDR3 reads TGTGCCAGCGGACAGGGACGCGCGGAAAGTCAGTCCTTC. Amino acids: CASGQGRAESQSF.

On this clonotype: At one boundary the junction diverges from the germline segment, which might be a read error. This chain connects TRBV7-9 to TRBJ1-2; D is ambiguous. Per the germline V gene, CDR1 is SEHNR and CDR2 is FQNEAQ (reference sequence). The CDR3 loop spans 13 amino acids. CDR3 sequence: CASSQAGVAGPHF. DNA of the CDR3: TGCGCCAGCAGCCAAGCGGGAGTCGCCGGTCCCCACTTC.

The genes are TRBV9 and TRBJ2-7; the D is unclear. The CDR3 extends over 14 amino acids. CDR1 is SGDLS and CDR2 is YYNGEE in the germline V gene. V was shortened by 1 base and J by 13 bases, with 21 bases between the two germline ends. The CDR3 DNA reads TGTGCCAGCAGCGTAACGTCAGATACGCACTATTTTTACTTC. As protein: CASSVTSDTHYFYF.

V and J are TRBV7-9 and TRBJ1-6; D is undetermined. The CDR3 is 16 residues long. V shed 5 bases and J shed 12 bases, with 23 bases lying between them. Germline V gene data show CDR1 as SEHNR and CDR2 as FQNEAQ (reference sequence). The CDR3 region is CASSKSVTGKGEPLHF. The CDR3 region has the DNA TGTGCCAGCAGCAAAAGTGTCACGGGGAAAGGTGAACCCCTCCACTTT.

In the case of this clonotype: The junction shows a germline mismatch at one end, possibly a read error. The V gene is TRBV7-9, the J gene TRBJ2-5; TRBD1 might be the D (5 bases). CDR1 SEHNR and CDR2 FQNEAQ come from the germline V gene (reference sequence). This CDR3 has 14 amino acids. CDR3 in amino acids: CATSRDSEGKTQSF. As DNA, the CDR3 is TGTGCCACCAGCAGAGACAGCGAAGGGAAGACCCAATCCTTC.

The chain recombines TRBV7-8 with TRBJ1-6, with unresolved D. V was shortened by 1 base and J by 16 bases, with 23 bases between the two germline ends. The CDR3 runs to 16 residues. Germline-derived CDR1 and CDR2 are SGHVS and FQNEAQ. This CDR3 reads CASSLERAPDTPYLHF. CDR3 sequence (DNA): TGTGCCAGCAGCTTAGAGAGAGCCCCCGATACGCCATATCTCCACTTT.

This clonotype came up once. The chain links TRBV9 to TRBJ1-2, with no clear D. V dropped 3 bases and J dropped 9 bases, with 24 bases sitting between them. The CDR3 extends over 16 amino acids. Germline V lookup: CDR1 SGDLS, CDR2 YYNGEE. The CDR3 loop is CASSASSTETLYCYTF. The DNA of the CDR3 is TGTGCCAGCAGCGCTAGCTCTACAGAGACCCTTTACTGCTACACCTTC. Using reference TRBV9 and TRBJ1-2 for the parts outside the CDR3, the full variable domain is DSGVTQTPKHLITATGQRVTLRCSPRSGDLSVYWYQQSLDQGLQFLIQYYNGEERAKGNILERFSAQQFPDLHSELNLSSLELGDSALYFCASSASSTETLYCYTFGSGTRLTVV.

The gene calls are TRBV7-8 and TRBJ1-2; 7 nucleotides match TRBD1. The length of the CDR3 is 15 residues. CDR1 and CDR2 from the germline V gene are SGHVS and FQNEAQ. V gave up 3 bases and J gave up 13 bases; unmatched junction bases: 17. CDR3 amino acids: CASSFNRGGTALSTF. The CDR3 DNA is TGTGCCAGCAGCTTTAATCGAGGCGGGACAGCCCTTTCCACCTTC.

Notes on this clonotype: Given the absence of the conserved phenylalanine or tryptophan at the CDR3 end, a read error is likely. The limits of the CDR3 on the DNA are not certain, so only TCRdb's listed CDR3 is given. The chain combines TRBV2 with TRBJ1-1; the table names TRBD1, a call not compared with the DNA. The length of the CDR3 is 15 amino acids, counting both ends. Germline CDR1 and CDR2: SNHLY and FYNNEI. The CDR3 sequence: CASGFGVTGTTDVGS.